The sequence of this TCR beta chain was determined in a study of T cell responses to AZD1222 COVID-19 vaccine. Study conclusions and caveats: Following two doses of AZD1222, Spike-specific TCR breadth and depth rose. The donors showed a predominance of white British ancestry and of females, with possible underestimation of clonal diversity.

In regard to this clone: Its antigen is not identified.

Clones were read by immunoSEQ multiplex PCR, and TCRdb kept only the in-frame ones, dropping some. Among roughly 99,000 clones listed, roughly 87% were seen once. CDR3 length: 14 amino acids. Germline V gene lookup returns CDR1 MDHEN and CDR2 SYDVKM. V lost 5 bases to trimming and J lost 2 bases, with 13 bases between them. This clonotype originated in an adult in good health. Material: peripheral blood, obtained on day 0 of AZD1222 vaccination. The J gene is TRBJ2-7, the V gene TRBV28; D may correspond to TRBD1 or TRBD2 (5 bases each). This CDR3 reads CASSPPGTTYEQYF. For the CDR3, the DNA is TGTGCCAGCAGTCCCCCGGGGACCACCTACGAGCAGTACTTC.